Sequencing of this TCR beta chain was carried out in a study of cytomegalovirus exposure and HLA in healthy donors. On the study more broadly: The 120 validation repertoires were reported in a later analysis to have been generated on the same platform as the roughly 700 first-cohort repertoires.

Germline V gene lookup returns CDR1 MNHEY and CDR2 SMNVEV (reference sequence). The J segment lost 6 bases and the V segment lost 3 bases, leaving 8 bases of the junction unmatched. The CDR3 totals 15 residues. Findings of the study overall: Reported results showed that the classifier diagnosed cytomegalovirus status with high specificity and sensitivity.

The validation cohort, a group of 120 subjects, included the donors and was separate from the roughly 700-subject first cohort. To note about this clone: Its specificity is unknown.

TCRdb keeps only in-frame clones here, not all; method: immunoSEQ multiplex PCR. The sample has over 110,000 clones, just under 85% seen once. The sample consisted of PBMCs. V is TRBV27 and J is TRBJ2-7; 10 nucleotides match TRBD1. This TCR derives from a woman aged 25 to 39 in good health and CMV-seronegative. The CDR3 region is CASSFRSRDRGEQYF. The DNA of the CDR3 is TGTGCCAGCAGTTTTCGTTCCCGGGACAGGGGCGAGCAGTACTTC.